The clone carrying this T cell receptor beta chain was seen only once. The target antigen is unknown. Each donor's status was that of a healthy bone marrow donor. PCR used 60 Vbeta primers and 13 Jbeta primers. Original handling: An analysis that came later counted approximately 76 million unique TCR beta chains, approximately 9.9 million shared. Generated by immunoSEQ multiplex PCR, the TCRdb table keeps only in-frame clones and is missing some. V and J calls and clone size are as listed in that table; D and trimming were resolved from the DNA. Of about 130,000 clones listed, approximately 80% are singletons. The data derive from a study of cytomegalovirus exposure and HLA in healthy donors. Overall study results and limits: The listing of roughly 160 TCR beta chains classed them as cytomegalovirus-associated. Rare TCR sequences dominated, though some public TCRs recurred in many donors.

The CDR3 length is 15 residues. Germline CDR1 is SGHRS and CDR2 is YFSETQ. V lost 4 bases to trimming and J lost 5 bases; unmatched junction nucleotides: 9. Source material: PBMCs. The receptor was isolated from a woman under 30 in good health and CMV-seronegative. This sequence joins TRBV5-1 and TRBJ2-3; 8 bases align to TRBD1. The CDR3 sequence is CASSIHGTGGDTQYF. DNA of the CDR3: TGCGCCAGCAGCATTCACGGGACAGGCGGAGATACGCAGTATTTT. The whole variable domain, filled in from reference TRBV5-1 and TRBJ2-3, reads KAGVTQTPRYLIKTRGQQVTLSCSPISGHRSVSWYQQTPGQGLQFLFEYFSETQRNKGNFPGRFSGRQFSNSRSEMNVSTLELGDSALYLCASSIHGTGGDTQYFGPGTRLTVL.